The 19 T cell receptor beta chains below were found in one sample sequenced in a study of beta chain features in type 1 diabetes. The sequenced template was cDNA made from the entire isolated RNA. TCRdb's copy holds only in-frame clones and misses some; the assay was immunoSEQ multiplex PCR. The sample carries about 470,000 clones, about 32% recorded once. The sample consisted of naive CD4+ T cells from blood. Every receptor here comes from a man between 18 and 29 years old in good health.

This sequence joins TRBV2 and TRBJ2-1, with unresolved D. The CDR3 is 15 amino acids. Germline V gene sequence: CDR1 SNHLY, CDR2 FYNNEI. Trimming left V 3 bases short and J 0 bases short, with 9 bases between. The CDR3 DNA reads TGTGCCAGCAGTGAGCAGTGGGGCTCCTACAATGAGCAGTTCTTC. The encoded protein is CASSEQWGSYNEQFF.

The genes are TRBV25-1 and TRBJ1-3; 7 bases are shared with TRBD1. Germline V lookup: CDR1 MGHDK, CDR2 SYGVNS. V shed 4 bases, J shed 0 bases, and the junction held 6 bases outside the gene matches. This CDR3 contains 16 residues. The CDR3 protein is CASSAGQRVSGNTIYF. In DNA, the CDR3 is TGTGCCAGCAGTGCGGGACAGAGGGTCTCTGGAAACACCATATATTTT.

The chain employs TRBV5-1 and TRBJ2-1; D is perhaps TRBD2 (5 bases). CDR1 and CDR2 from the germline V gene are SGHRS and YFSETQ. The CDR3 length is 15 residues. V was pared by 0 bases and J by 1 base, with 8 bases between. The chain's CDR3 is CASSLVAGSYNEQFF. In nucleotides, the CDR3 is TGCGCCAGCAGCTTGGTGGCGGGTTCCTACAATGAGCAGTTCTTC. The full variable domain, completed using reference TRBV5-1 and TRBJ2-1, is KAGVTQTPRYLIKTRGQQVTLSCSPISGHRSVSWYQQTPGQGLQFLFEYFSETQRNKGNFPGRFSGRQFSNSRSEMNVSTLELGDSALYLCASSLVAGSYNEQFFGPGTRLTVL.

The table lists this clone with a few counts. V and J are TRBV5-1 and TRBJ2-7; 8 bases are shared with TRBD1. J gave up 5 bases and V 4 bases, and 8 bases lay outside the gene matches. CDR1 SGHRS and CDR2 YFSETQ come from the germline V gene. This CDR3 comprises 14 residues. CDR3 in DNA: TGCGCCAGCAGCCGTGGGACAGGAGGCCACGAGCAGTACTTC. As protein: CASSRGTGGHEQYF.

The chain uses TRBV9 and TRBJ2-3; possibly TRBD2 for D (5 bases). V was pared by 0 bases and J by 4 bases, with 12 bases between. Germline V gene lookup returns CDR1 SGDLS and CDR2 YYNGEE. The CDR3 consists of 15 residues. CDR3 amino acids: CASSVASGNADTQYF. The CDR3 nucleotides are TGTGCCAGCAGCGTAGCTTCGGGAAACGCAGATACGCAGTATTTT.

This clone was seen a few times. The CDR3 sequence is CASSFGLDHEQYF. CDR3 sequence (DNA): TGTGCCAGCAGCTTTGGACTAGACCACGAGCAGTACTTC. The chain is built from TRBV7-3 and TRBJ2-7; 7 bases are a match to TRBD2. J was trimmed by 5 bases and V by 3 bases; bases with no gene match: 4. Looked up from germline, CDR1 is SGHTA and CDR2 is FQGTGA. This CDR3 has 13 residues.

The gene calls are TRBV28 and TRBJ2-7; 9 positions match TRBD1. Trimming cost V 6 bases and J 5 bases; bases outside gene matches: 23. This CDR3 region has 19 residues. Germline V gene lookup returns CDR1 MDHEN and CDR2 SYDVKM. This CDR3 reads CASSFYTTPTGQGKDEQYF. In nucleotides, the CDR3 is TGTGCCAGCAGCTTTTATACCACCCCGACGGGACAGGGTAAGGACGAGCAGTACTTC.

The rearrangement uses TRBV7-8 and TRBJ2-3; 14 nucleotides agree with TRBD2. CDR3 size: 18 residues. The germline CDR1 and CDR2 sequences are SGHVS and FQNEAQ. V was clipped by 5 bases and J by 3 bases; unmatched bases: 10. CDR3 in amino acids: CASSPRLAGGPGTDTQYF. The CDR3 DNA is TGTGCCAGCAGCCCGCGACTAGCGGGAGGGCCGGGGACAGATACGCAGTATTTT.

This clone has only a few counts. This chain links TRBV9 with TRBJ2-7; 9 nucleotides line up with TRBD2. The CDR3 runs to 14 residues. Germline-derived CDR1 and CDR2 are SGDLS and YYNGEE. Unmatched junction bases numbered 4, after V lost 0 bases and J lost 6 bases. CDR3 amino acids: CASSVASSGIEQYF. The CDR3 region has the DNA TGTGCCAGCAGCGTAGCGTCTAGCGGGATCGAGCAGTACTTC.

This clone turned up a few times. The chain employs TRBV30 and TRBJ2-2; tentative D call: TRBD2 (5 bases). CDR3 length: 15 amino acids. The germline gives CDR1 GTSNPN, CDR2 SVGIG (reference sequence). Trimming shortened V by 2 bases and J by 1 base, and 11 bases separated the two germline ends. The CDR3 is CAWSRGSGNTGELFF. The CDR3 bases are TGTGCCTGGAGTAGAGGGAGTGGGAACACCGGGGAGCTGTTTTTT.

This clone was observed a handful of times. CDR3 sequence (DNA): TGTGCCAGCAGTCCGTGGACAGGGGTAGAGACCCAGTACTTC. It encodes CASSPWTGVETQYF. V usage is TRBV7-9 and J usage is TRBJ2-5, with 9 bases matching TRBD1. V was pared by 6 bases and J by 4 bases, with 6 bases of the junction left unmatched. CDR1 is SEHNR, CDR2 FQNEAQ, per germline (reference sequence). The length of the CDR3 is 14 residues.

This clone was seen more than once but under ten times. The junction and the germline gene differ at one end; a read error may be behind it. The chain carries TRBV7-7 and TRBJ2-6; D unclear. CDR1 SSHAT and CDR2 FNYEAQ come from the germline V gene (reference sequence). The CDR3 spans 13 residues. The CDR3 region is CASSFTGANVLTF. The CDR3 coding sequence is TGTGCTAGCAGCTTTACCGGGGCCAACGTCCTGACTTTC. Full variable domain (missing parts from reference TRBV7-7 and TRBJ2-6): GAGVSQSPRYKVTKRGQDVTLRCDPISSHATLYWYQQALGQGPEFLTYFNYEAQPDKSGLPSDRFSAERPEGSISTLTIQRTEQRDSAMYRCASSFTGANVLTFGAGSRLTVL.

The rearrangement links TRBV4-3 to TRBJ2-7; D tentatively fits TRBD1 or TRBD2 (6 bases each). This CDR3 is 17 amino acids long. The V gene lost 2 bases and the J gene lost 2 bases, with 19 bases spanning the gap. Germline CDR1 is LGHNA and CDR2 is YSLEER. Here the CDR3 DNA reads TGCGCCAGCAGCCAACAATACCTAGGGGGGACTCCCTACGAGCAGTACTTC. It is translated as CASSQQYLGGTPYEQYF.

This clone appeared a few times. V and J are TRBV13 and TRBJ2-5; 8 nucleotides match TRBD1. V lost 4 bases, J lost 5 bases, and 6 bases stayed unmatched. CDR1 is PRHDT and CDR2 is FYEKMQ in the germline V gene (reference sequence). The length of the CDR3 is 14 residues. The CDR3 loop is CASSSRTGWETQYF. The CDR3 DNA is TGTGCCAGCAGCTCCCGGACAGGGTGGGAGACCCAGTACTTC.

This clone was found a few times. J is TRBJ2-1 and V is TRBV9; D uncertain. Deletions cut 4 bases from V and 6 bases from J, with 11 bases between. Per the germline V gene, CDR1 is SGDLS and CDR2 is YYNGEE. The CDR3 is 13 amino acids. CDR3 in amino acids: CASSTDPFNEQFF. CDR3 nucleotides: TGTGCCAGCAGCACGGACCCGTTCAATGAGCAGTTCTTC.

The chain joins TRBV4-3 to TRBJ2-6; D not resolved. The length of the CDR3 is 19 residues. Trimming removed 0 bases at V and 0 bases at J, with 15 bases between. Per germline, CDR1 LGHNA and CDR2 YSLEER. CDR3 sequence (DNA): TGCGCCAGCAGCCAAGATTGGGGATTCAGGCCCTCTGGGGCCAACGTCCTGACTTTC. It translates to CASSQDWGFRPSGANVLTF.

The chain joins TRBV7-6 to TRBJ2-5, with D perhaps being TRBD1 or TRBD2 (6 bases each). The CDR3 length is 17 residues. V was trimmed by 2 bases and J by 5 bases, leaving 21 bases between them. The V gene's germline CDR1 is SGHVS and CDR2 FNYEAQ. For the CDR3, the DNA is TGTGCCAGCAGCTTAAGGGGGACTCGGGGCTCTGGTGAGACCCAGTACTTC. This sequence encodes CASSLRGTRGSGETQYF.

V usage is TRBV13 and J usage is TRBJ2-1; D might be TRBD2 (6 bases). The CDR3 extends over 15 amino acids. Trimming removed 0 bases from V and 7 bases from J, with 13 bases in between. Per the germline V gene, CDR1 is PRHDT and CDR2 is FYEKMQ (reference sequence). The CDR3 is CASSLGAAGGNEQFF. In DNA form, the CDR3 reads TGTGCCAGCAGCTTAGGGGCAGCTGGGGGGAATGAGCAGTTCTTC. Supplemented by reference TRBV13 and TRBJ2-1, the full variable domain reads AAGVIQSPRHLIKEKRETATLKCYPIPRHDTVYWYQQGPGQDPQFLISFYEKMQSDKGSIPDRFSAQQFSDYHSELNMSSLELGDSALYFCASSLGAAGGNEQFFGPGTRLTVL.

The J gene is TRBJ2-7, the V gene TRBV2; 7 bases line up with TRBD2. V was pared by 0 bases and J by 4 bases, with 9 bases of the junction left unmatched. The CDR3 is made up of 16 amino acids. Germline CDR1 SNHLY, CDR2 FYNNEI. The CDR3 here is CASSEADGLGEYEQYF. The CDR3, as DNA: TGTGCCAGCAGTGAAGCCGATGGACTAGGAGAATACGAGCAGTACTTC.